This TCR beta chain was sequenced in a study of T cell changes during pregnancy in multiple sclerosis. Germline V lookup: CDR1 SNHLY, CDR2 FYNNEI. V lost 2 bases and J 9 bases, leaving 15 bases between the germline ends. The length of the CDR3 is 14 residues. Assay used: immunoSEQ multiplex PCR; TCRdb lists only in-frame clones, some missing. Among about 120,000 clones, over 85% were seen once, and the ten largest hold roughly 6.2%. The sequencing used peripheral blood, collected before pregnancy. The origin of this receptor is a female donor with multiple sclerosis, enrolled in a pregnancy study. The chain is built from TRBV2 and TRBJ2-3; possibly TRBD1 for D (7 bases). Written as DNA, the CDR3 is TGTGCCAGCAGTGAAAGCAGGGGGGCTGGGACGCAGTATTTT. Translated: CASSESRGAGTQYF.